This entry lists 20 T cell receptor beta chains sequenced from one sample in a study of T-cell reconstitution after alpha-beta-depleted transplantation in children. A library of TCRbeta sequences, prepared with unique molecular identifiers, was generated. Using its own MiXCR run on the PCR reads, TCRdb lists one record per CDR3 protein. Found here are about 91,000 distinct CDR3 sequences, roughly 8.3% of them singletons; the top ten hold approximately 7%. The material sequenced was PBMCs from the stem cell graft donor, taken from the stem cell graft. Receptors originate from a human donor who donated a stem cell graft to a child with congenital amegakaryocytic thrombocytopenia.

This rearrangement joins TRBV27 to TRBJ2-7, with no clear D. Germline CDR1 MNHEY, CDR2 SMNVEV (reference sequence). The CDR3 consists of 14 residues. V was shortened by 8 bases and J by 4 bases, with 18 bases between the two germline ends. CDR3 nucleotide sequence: TGTGCCAGCGGTATGCCGGGTATGGTGTACGAGCAGTACTTC. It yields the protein CASGMPGMVYEQYF.

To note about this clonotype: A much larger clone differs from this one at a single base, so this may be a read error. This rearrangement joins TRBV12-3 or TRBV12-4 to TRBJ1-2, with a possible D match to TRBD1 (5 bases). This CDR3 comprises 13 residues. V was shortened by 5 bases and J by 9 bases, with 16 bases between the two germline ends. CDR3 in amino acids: CASSTPGRWRYTF. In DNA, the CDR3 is TGTGCCAGCAGTACTCCGGGACGATGGCGCTACACCTTC.

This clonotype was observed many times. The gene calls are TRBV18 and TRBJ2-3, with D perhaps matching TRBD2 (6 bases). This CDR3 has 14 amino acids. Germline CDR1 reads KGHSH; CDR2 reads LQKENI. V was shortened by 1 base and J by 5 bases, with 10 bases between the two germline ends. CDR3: CASSPLSGGDTQYF. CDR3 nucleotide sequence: TGTGCCAGCTCACCACTGTCCGGGGGAGATACGCAGTATTTT.

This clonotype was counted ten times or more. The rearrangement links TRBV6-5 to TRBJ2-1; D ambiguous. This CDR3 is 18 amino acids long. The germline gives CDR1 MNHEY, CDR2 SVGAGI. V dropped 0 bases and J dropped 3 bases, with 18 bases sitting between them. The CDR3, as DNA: TGTGCCAGCAGTTACTCGATGCTCCAACCTTCAATCTACAATGAGCAGTTCTTC. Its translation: CASSYSMLQPSIYNEQFF.

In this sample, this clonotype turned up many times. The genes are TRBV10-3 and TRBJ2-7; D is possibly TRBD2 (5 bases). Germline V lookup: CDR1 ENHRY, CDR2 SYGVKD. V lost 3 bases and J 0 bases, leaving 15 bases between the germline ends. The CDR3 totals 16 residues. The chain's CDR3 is CAISDILSENSYEQYF. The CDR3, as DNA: TGTGCCATCAGTGATATCCTTAGCGAAAACTCCTACGAGCAGTACTTC.

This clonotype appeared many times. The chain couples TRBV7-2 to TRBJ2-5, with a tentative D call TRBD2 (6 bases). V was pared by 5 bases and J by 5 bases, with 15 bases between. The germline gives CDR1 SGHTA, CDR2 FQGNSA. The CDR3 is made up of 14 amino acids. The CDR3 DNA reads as TGTGCCAGCAGCCTAGAGGTACGGGGGGAGACCCAGTACTTC. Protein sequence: CASSLEVRGETQYF.

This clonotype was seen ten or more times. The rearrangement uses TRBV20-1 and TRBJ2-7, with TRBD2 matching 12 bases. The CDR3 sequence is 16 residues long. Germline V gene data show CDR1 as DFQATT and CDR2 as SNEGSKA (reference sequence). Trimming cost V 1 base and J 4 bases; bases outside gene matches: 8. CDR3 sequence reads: CSARGGTSGRGYEQYF. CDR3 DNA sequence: TGCAGTGCTAGAGGTGGGACTAGCGGGCGCGGTTACGAGCAGTACTTC.

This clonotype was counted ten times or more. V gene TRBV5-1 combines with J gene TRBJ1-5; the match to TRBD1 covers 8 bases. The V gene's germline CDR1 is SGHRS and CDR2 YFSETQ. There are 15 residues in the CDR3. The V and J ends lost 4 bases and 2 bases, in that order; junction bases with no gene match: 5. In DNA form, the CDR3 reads TGCGCCAGCAGCCCCACGACAGGGGGCAATCAGCCCCAGCATTTT. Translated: CASSPTTGGNQPQHF.

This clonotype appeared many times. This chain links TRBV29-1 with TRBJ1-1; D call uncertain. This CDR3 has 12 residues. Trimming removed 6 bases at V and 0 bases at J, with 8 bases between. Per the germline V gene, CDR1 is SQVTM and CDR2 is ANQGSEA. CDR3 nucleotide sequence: TGCAGCGTCACCTGGATGAACACTGAAGCTTTCTTT. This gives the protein CSVTWMNTEAFF.

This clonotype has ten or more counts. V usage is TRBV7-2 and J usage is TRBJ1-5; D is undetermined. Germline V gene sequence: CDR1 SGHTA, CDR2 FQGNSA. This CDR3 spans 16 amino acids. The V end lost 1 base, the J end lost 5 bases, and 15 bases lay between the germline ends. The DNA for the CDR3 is TGTGCCAGCAGCTTAGGGGAAGGGTATCGGGATCAGCCCCAGCATTTT. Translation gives CASSLGEGYRDQPQHF.

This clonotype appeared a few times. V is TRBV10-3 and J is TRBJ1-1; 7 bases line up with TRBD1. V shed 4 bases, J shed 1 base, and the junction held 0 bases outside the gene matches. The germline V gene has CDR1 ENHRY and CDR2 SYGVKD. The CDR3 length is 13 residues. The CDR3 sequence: CAISGTGNTEAFF. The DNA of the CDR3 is TGTGCCATCAGTGGGACAGGGAACACTGAAGCTTTCTTT.

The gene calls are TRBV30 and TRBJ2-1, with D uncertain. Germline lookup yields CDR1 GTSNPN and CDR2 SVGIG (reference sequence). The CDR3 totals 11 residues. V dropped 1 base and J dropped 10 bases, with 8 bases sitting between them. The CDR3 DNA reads TGTGCCTGGAGTGAGGGTAAAGAGCAGTTCTTC. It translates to CAWSEGKEQFF.

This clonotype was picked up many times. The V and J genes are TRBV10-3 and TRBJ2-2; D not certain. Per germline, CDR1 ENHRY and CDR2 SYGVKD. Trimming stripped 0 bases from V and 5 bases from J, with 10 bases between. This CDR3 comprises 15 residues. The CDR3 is CAISESVTWTGELFF. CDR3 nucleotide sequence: TGTGCCATCAGTGAGTCGGTTACTTGGACCGGGGAGCTGTTTTTT.

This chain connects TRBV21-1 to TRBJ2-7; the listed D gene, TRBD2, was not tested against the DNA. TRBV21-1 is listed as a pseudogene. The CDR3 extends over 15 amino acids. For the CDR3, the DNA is TGTGCCAGCAGCAAAGATACGGGAGGGCCGTGCGAGCAGTACGTC. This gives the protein CASSKDTGGPCEQYV.

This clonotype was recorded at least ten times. Written as DNA, the CDR3 is TGCGCCAGCAGCTTGGCAGGGGGCCAAGAGACCCAGTACTTC. It translates to CASSLAGGQETQYF. This chain uses TRBV5-1 with TRBJ2-5, with 7 bases that match TRBD1. The junction had 0 bases not matched to a gene; V was cut back by 0 bases and J by 1 base. CDR1 is SGHRS and CDR2 is YFSETQ in the germline V gene. The CDR3 contains 14 residues.

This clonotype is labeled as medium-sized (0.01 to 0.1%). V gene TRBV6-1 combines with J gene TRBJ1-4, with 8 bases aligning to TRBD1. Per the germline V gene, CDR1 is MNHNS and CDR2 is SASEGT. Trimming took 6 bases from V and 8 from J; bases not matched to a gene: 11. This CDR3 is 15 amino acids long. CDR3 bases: TGTGCCAGCAGGGAGGGGCAAAACAGGGGGGAAAAACTGTTTTTT. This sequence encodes CASREGQNRGEKLFF.

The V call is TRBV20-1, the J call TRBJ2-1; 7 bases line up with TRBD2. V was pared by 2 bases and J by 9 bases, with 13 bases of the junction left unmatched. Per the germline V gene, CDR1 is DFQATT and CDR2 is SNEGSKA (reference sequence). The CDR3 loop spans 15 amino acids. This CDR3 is CSARIYSRELSEQFF. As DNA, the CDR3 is TGCAGTGCTAGAATTTACTCGCGGGAGCTGAGTGAGCAGTTCTTC.

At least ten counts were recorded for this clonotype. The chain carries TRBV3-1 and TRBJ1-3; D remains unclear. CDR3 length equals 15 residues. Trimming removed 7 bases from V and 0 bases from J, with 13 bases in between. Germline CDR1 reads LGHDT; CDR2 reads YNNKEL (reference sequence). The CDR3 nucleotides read TGTGCCAGCACCCCCTACGGGTCCTCTGGAAACACCATATATTTT. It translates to CASTPYGSSGNTIYF.

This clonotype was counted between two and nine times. CDR3 loop: CASSYQGLAQHF. CDR3 DNA sequence: TGTGCCAGCAGTTATCAGGGTTTAGCCCAGCATTTT. This chain connects TRBV12-3 or TRBV12-4 to TRBJ1-5, with D possibly matching TRBD1 (5 bases). Trimming left V 4 bases short and J 11 bases short, with 12 bases between. There are 12 residues in the CDR3.

CDR3 amino acids: CASSPSMGGDYGYTF. Here the CDR3 DNA reads TGTGCCAGCTCACCATCTATGGGTGGCGACTATGGCTACACCTTC. This chain joins TRBV18 and TRBJ1-2, with D hard to call. V was cut by 2 bases and J by 3 bases, with 13 bases left in between. Germline CDR1 is KGHSH and CDR2 is LQKENI. The CDR3 has 15 amino acids.